The rows below give T cell receptor beta chains drawn from one sample of a study of T cell changes during pregnancy in multiple sclerosis. The table came from immunoSEQ multiplex PCR; TCRdb's copy has only in-frame clones and leaves some out. The sample yields roughly 38,000 clones, 80% to 95% seen once. Specimen: CD4+ T cells from peripheral blood mononuclear cells, collected after pregnancy. These receptors came from a female donor in good health, enrolled as a control in a pregnancy study. Each CDR3 is given with its conserved first and last residue. A D gene is named only where the DNA matches it firmly. Clone size is stated in some rows and not others, as once, few, many or a class when expanded.

NA	TRBV14	TRBJ2-3	NA	CASSQPLPSTDTQYF	TGTGCCAGCAGCCAACCCCTACCCAGCACAGATACGCAGTATTTT
NA	TRBV11-2	TRBJ2-5	TRBD2	CASSLTGTSGHNF	TGTGCCAGCAGCTTAACCGGGACTAGCGGCCACAACTTC
once	TRBV5-5	TRBJ2-6	NA	CASGGLSSGANVLTF	TGTGCCTCCGGGGGGCTCAGCTCTGGGGCCAACGTCCTGACTTTC
NA	TRBV28	TRBJ1-4	NA	CATLDRSNEKLFF	TGTGCCACCCTGGACAGATCTAATGAAAAACTGTTTTTT
NA	TRBV7-2	TRBJ2-2	NA	CASSSGTHANTGELFF	TGTGCCAGCAGCTCCGGGACACATGCGAACACCGGGGAGCTGTTTTTT
NA	TRBV6-1	TRBJ1-5	NA	CASSEVGGWQPQHF	TGTGCCAGCAGTGAAGTAGGGGGATGGCAGCCCCAGCATTTT
NA	TRBV9	TRBJ2-2	NA	CASSVVANGELFF	TGTGCCAGCAGCGTAGTGGCAAACGGGGAGCTGTTTTTT
NA	TRBV7-9	TRBJ1-5	NA	CASSLEREGRGYQPQHF	TGTGCCAGCAGCTTAGAGCGGGAGGGCAGAGGTTATCAGCCCCAGCATTTT
NA	TRBV15	TRBJ2-3	TRBD2	CATGGLADTQYF	TGTGCCACCGGGGGACTAGCGGATACGCAGTATTTT
NA	TRBV30	TRBJ2-3	NA	CAWSFSGDTQYF	TGTGCCTGGAGTTTTAGCGGAGATACGCAGTATTTT
NA	TRBV29-1	TRBJ2-1	TRBD1	CSVNNDRETYNEQFF	TGCAGCGTAAATAATGACAGGGAAACCTACAATGAGCAGTTCTTC
NA	TRBV7-2	TRBJ1-2	TRBD1	CASSLLRQGYGYTF	TGTGCCAGCAGCCTATTAAGACAGGGGTATGGCTACACCTTC
NA	TRBV11-2	TRBJ1-2	TRBD1	CASSWTGENYGYTF	TGTGCCAGCAGTTGGACAGGGGAGAACTATGGCTACACCTTC
once	TRBV7-2	TRBJ1-2	TRBD1	CASSPSGTGGYGYTF	TGTGCCAGCAGCCCAAGCGGGACAGGGGGATATGGCTACACCTTC
NA	TRBV4-1	TRBJ2-1	NA	CASSQARNSPSYNEQFF	TGCGCCAGCAGCCAAGCCCGGAACAGTCCCTCCTACAATGAGCAGTTCTTC
NA	TRBV6-4	TRBJ2-3	NA	CASNPRTGRASTDTQYF	TGTGCCAGCAATCCCCGGACAGGGAGGGCTAGCACAGATACGCAGTATTTT
NA	TRBV5-1	TRBJ2-1	TRBD2	CASSWTSGRADEQFF	TGCGCCAGCAGCTGGACTAGCGGGAGGGCAGATGAGCAGTTCTTC
NA	TRBV18	TRBJ2-1	NA	CASSPLRLAEQFF	TGTGCCAGCTCACCGCTTAGGTTAGCTGAGCAGTTCTTC
few	TRBV9	TRBJ1-2	NA	CASSPTGNYGYTF	TGTGCCAGCAGCCCCACAGGGAACTATGGCTACACCTTC
NA	TRBV28	TRBJ2-7	TRBD1	CASSYGTGGGEQYF	TGTGCCAGCAGTTATGGGACAGGGGGCGGCGAGCAGTACTTC
NA	TRBV7-8	TRBJ1-6	NA	CASSFMYSPLHF	TGTGCCAGCAGCTTCATGTATTCACCCCTCCACTTT
NA	TRBV2	TRBJ1-1	NA	CASRTLGEANTEAFF	TGTGCCAGCAGGACCTTGGGGGAGGCGAACACTGAAGCTTTCTTT
NA	TRBV27	TRBJ1-2	TRBD1	CASSFGTGSNGYTF	TGTGCCAGCAGTTTCGGGACAGGGTCAAATGGCTACACCTTC
NA	TRBV7-8	TRBJ1-2	NA	CASSLVAGQRGYTF	TGTGCCAGCAGCTTAGTGGCAGGACAACGGGGCTACACCTTC
NA	TRBV7-9	TRBJ2-5	NA	CASSFGITVGTQYF	TGTGCCAGCAGCTTTGGTATCACCGTCGGGACCCAGTACTTC
NA	TRBV1	TRBJ2-5	NA	CTSSQPRLAGGGQETQYF	TGCACCAGCAGCCAACCTCGACTAGCGGGGGGGGGACAAGAGACCCAGTACTTC
NA	TRBV5-1	TRBJ1-2	TRBD1	CASSIGTGGDYGYTF	TGCGCCAGCAGCATAGGGACAGGGGGCGACTATGGCTACACCTTC
NA	TRBV7-2	TRBJ1-6	TRBD1	CASSYRTGDNSPLHF	TGTGCCAGCAGCTATCGGACAGGGGATAATTCACCCCTCCACTTT
once	TRBV27	TRBJ2-6	TRBD1	CASRIQGAAGANVLTF	TGTGCCAGCAGGATACAGGGGGCAGCTGGGGCCAACGTCCTGACTTTC
NA	TRBV11-2	TRBJ2-3	NA	CASSPVRSGTDTQYF	TGTGCCAGCAGTCCAGTCAGGAGCGGAACAGATACGCAGTATTTT
NA	TRBV7-2	TRBJ2-4	TRBD1	CASSPGTGGWGIQYF	TGTGCCAGCAGCCCCGGGACAGGGGGTTGGGGCATTCAGTACTTC
NA	TRBV6-1	TRBJ2-5	TRBD2	CASSGTGTSGRWETQYF	TGTGCCAGCAGTGGTACCGGGACTAGCGGGAGATGGGAGACCCAGTACTTC
NA	TRBV18	TRBJ1-6	NA	CASSLDRRPYNSPLHF	TGTGCCAGCTCGTTGGACAGAAGACCCTATAATTCACCCCTCCACTTT
NA	TRBV15	TRBJ2-4	TRBD2	CATSRQAGVFNIQYF	TGTGCCACCAGCAGACAAGCGGGAGTGTTTAACATTCAGTACTTC
NA	TRBV7-8	TRBJ2-1	TRBD2	CASKKTPGGRNEQFF	TGTGCCAGCAAAAAGACGCCGGGCGGGAGAAATGAGCAGTTCTTC
once	TRBV28	TRBJ2-3	TRBD2	CASSTGLAGWDTQYF	TGTGCCAGCAGTACGGGACTAGCGGGGTGGGATACGCAGTATTTT
NA	TRBV9	TRBJ2-3	TRBD2	CASSFGFSGSDTQYF	TGTGCCAGCAGCTTTGGTTTTAGCGGGAGTGATACGCAGTATTTT
NA	TRBV28	TRBJ2-3	TRBD2	CASSDPGTSGTDTQYF	TGTGCCAGCAGCGATCCCGGGACTAGCGGCACAGATACGCAGTATTTT